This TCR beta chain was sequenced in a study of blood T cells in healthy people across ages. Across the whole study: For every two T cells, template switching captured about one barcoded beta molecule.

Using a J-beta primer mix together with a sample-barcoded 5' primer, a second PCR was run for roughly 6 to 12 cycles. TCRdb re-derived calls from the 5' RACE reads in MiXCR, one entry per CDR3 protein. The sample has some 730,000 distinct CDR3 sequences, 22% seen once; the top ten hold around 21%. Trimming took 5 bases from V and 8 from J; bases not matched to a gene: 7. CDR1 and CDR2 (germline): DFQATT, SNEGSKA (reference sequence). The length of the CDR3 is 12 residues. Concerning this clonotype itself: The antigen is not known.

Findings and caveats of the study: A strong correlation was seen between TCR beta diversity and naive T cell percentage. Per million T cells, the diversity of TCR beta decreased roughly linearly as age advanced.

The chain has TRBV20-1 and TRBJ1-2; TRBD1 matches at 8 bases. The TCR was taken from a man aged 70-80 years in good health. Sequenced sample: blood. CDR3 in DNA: TGCAGTGCTGCGCTCACAGGGGGAGGCTACACCTTC. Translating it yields CSAALTGGGYTF.